The 15 T cell receptor beta chains in this list originate from one sample, sequenced in a study of blood T cells in healthy people across ages (dated by TCRdb to between 2015 and 2017). Library prep was done by 5' RACE. The instrument was an Illumina HiSeq 2500. A second PCR of roughly 6 to 11 cycles was run with a J-beta primer mix and a sample-barcoded 5' primer. TCRdb ran its own pipeline on the public reads, namely fastp trimming at Q25 and MiXCR clone calling, and kept in-frame beta chains. When rows share a CDR3 protein, they turn into one entry using the most common DNA and genes. Recorded for this sample are approximately 1,100,000 distinct CDR3 sequences; more than 40% of them occurred a single time. The ten largest make up approximately 19% of the sample. Sequenced material: blood. The receptors shown here come from a woman in her sixties or seventies in good health.

This clonotype was counted a few times. The rearrangement links TRBV11-2 to TRBJ2-3, with 8 nucleotides matching TRBD1. Germline V gene lookup returns CDR1 SGHAT and CDR2 FQNNGV. V shed 5 bases, J shed 3 bases, and the junction held 4 bases outside the gene matches. The CDR3 extends over 14 amino acids. The CDR3 sequence: CASSLTGVTDTQYF. CDR3 DNA sequence: TGTGCCAGCAGCCTGACAGGGGTAACAGATACGCAGTATTTT.

Only a few counts were recorded for this clonotype. The J gene is TRBJ2-3, the V gene TRBV21-1. TRBV21-1 has pseudogene status. The CDR3 is made up of 14 amino acids. The CDR3 here is CASNSVVWTDTQYF. The CDR3 region has the DNA TGTGCCAGCAACTCTGTGGTTTGGACAGATACGCAGTATTTT.

The chain carries TRBV6-6 and TRBJ2-7, with a possible D match to TRBD1 (5 bases). V lost 6 bases and J 1 base, leaving 10 bases between the germline ends. This CDR3 has 13 amino acids. Germline CDR1 and CDR2: MNHNY and SVGAGI (reference sequence). CDR3 DNA: TGTGCCAGCAGCCGACAGCTTTCCTACGAGCAGTACTTC. Translation gives CASSRQLSYEQYF.

This clonotype occurred once. The chain employs TRBV29-1 and TRBJ2-5; D gene uncertain. The CDR3 covers 13 residues. With 4 bases removed from V and 2 bases from J, the gap between germline ends came to 11 bases. The germline V gene encodes CDR1 SQVTM and CDR2 ANQGSEA. The CDR3 sequence: CSVASIEQETQYF. The DNA of the CDR3 is TGCAGCGTTGCCAGTATTGAGCAAGAGACCCAGTACTTC.

J is TRBJ2-5 and V is TRBV27; D possibly corresponds to TRBD1 (6 bases). This CDR3 has 14 residues. The V end was cut by 7 bases, the J end by 4 bases, with 16 bases between. Germline CDR1 MNHEY, CDR2 SMNVEV (reference sequence). The CDR3 spells CASMRSGARETQYF. CDR3 in DNA: TGTGCCAGCATGAGGTCAGGGGCTCGAGAGACCCAGTACTTC.

The V gene is TRBV29-1, the J gene TRBJ2-7; D uncertain. This CDR3 has 13 amino acids. The V and J ends lost 6 bases and 0 bases respectively, with 12 bases between them. In germline, CDR1 is SQVTM, CDR2 ANQGSEA. As DNA, the CDR3 is TGCAGCGTGGCCTTGGCCGACTCCTACGAGCAGTACTTC. It is translated as CSVALADSYEQYF.

The genes are TRBV5-5 and TRBJ2-1; tentative D call: TRBD2 (6 bases). CDR3 length: 16 residues. V was cut by 0 bases and J by 3 bases, with 13 bases left in between. CDR1 and CDR2 from the germline V gene are SGHKS and YYEKEE (reference sequence). CDR3 sequence: CASSLDPGGSYNEQFF. The CDR3 nucleotides read TGTGCCAGCAGCTTGGATCCCGGGGGAAGCTACAATGAGCAGTTCTTC.

This clonotype was seen a single time. V and J are TRBV11-2 and TRBJ2-6, with 7 bases matching TRBD1. The CDR3 length is 15 residues. The V gene end was trimmed by 5 bases and the J gene end by 2 bases; junction bases not matched to a gene: 3. Germline V CDR1 and CDR2: SGHAT, FQNNGV. CDR3 coding DNA: TGTGCCAGCAGCCGCCAGGGGGCTGGGGCCAACGTCCTGACTTTC. It translates to CASSRQGAGANVLTF.

This clonotype came up a few times. This chain joins TRBV6-1 and TRBJ2-4; 11 bases align to TRBD2. Germline CDR1 MNHNS, CDR2 SASEGT. The CDR3 is 15 residues long. V shed 8 bases, J shed 6 bases, and the junction held 9 bases outside the gene matches. The chain's CDR3 is CASAFGSGRANIQYF. CDR3 sequence (DNA): TGTGCCAGCGCCTTTGGTAGCGGGAGGGCAAACATTCAGTACTTC.

Only a few counts were recorded for this clonotype. The gene calls are TRBV7-2 and TRBJ2-5; 7 bases agree with TRBD2. V dropped 3 bases and J dropped 4; count of bases not matched to a gene: 8. Germline CDR1 and CDR2: SGHTA and FQGNSA. The CDR3 is 15 amino acids. The CDR3, as DNA: TGTGCCAGCAGCTTTAGTGGCGGGAGAGGAGAGACCCAGTACTTC. It specifies CASSFSGGRGETQYF.

This clonotype was counted between two and nine times. V gene TRBV29-1 combines with J gene TRBJ2-5, with 7 bases aligning to TRBD2. The germline CDR1 and CDR2 sequences are SQVTM and ANQGSEA. The junction had 3 bases not matched to a gene; V was cut back by 6 bases and J by 2 bases. The CDR3 totals 12 residues. In nucleotides, the CDR3 is TGCAGCGTGAGCGGGGTACAAGAGACCCAGTACTTC. It yields the protein CSVSGVQETQYF.

This clonotype was counted ten times or more. The chain combines TRBV7-2 with TRBJ2-7, with D perhaps matching TRBD2 (5 bases). CDR1 and CDR2 (germline): SGHTA, FQGNSA. Deletions cut 0 bases from V and 5 bases from J, with 17 bases between. The CDR3 is 16 amino acids. The DNA of the CDR3 is TGTGCCAGCAGCTTAGCGCGGGCTATAAATGATGACGAGCAGTACTTC. This translates into CASSLARAINDDEQYF.

This clonotype was seen only a few times. CDR3 sequence: CASSPVAGVGETQYF. The DNA for the CDR3 is TGTGCCAGCAGCCCGGTAGCGGGAGTGGGAGAGACCCAGTACTTC. This chain joins TRBV7-9 and TRBJ2-5, with 9 positions matching TRBD2. Germline V gene sequence: CDR1 SEHNR, CDR2 FQNEAQ (reference sequence). The CDR3 totals 15 residues. V lost 5 bases, J lost 4 bases, and 8 bases stayed unmatched.

The chain has TRBV6-6 and TRBJ2-4; 10 nucleotides line up with TRBD1. The end of the DNA is better explained by TRBJ2-7, so the J call may be wrong. This CDR3 has 15 residues. The germline V gene encodes CDR1 MNHNY and CDR2 SVGAGI (reference sequence). This CDR3 reads CASSFAGQGGYEQYF. The CDR3 DNA is TGTGCCAGCAGTTTTGCCGGACAGGGGGGCTACGAGCAGTACTTC.

Remarks on this clonotype: Mismatch with germline at one junction end may stem from a read error. The chain uses TRBV28 and TRBJ2-6; 12 bases line up with TRBD1. Germline CDR1 is MDHEN and CDR2 is SYDVKM. The CDR3 contains 13 residues. CDR3 amino acids: CASRGQGASVLTF. DNA for the CDR3: TGTGCCAGCAGGGGACAGGGGGCCAGCGTCCTGACTTTC.